Each of the 10 T cell receptor beta chains below was sequenced from the same sample in a study of T cell responses to AZD1222 COVID-19 vaccine. Using immunoSEQ multiplex PCR, the repertoire was profiled, and TCRdb retains in-frame clones only, with some absent. The sample includes 200,000 to 250,000 clones, 94% of them seen just once. The specimen was peripheral blood, collected 28 days after the second dose of the MenACWY control vaccine. Source of these receptors: an adult who received the MenACWY meningococcal vaccine as a control.

The rearrangement uses TRBV18 and TRBJ1-3; a weak D match, TRBD1 (5 bases). This CDR3 has 15 residues. V dropped 3 bases and J dropped 0 bases, with 9 bases sitting between them. Germline values: CDR1 KGHSH, CDR2 LQKENI. Here the CDR3 DNA reads TGTGCCAGCTCACCCCGACAGAGCTCTGGAAACACCATATATTTT. Translated: CASSPRQSSGNTIYF.

The chain combines TRBV2 with TRBJ2-7; TRBD1 matches at 11 bases. The CDR3 is 19 residues long. Germline CDR1 and CDR2: SNHLY and FYNNEI. Trimming at V came to 7 bases and at J to 6 bases, leaving 23 bases not matched to a gene. The CDR3 bases are TGTGCCAGCATGGGGGAGGGACAGGGGGAGGCCCATCCGCCCTCCGAGCAGTACTTC. Its translation is CASMGEGQGEAHPPSEQYF. Combining the CDR3 with reference TRBV2 and TRBJ2-7 gives the whole variable domain EPEVTQTPSHQVTQMGQEVILRCVPISNHLYFYWYRQILGQKVEFLVSFYNNEISEKSEIFDDQFSVERPDGSNFTLKIRSTKLEDSAMYFCASMGEGQGEAHPPSEQYFGPGTRLTVT.

The V gene is TRBV28, the J gene TRBJ1-2; possibly TRBD1 for D (5 bases). Looked up from germline, CDR1 is MDHEN and CDR2 is SYDVKM. V shed 1 base and J shed 7 bases, with 13 bases lying between them. The CDR3 sequence is 14 residues long. The CDR3 spells CASSLSGRAGGYTF. The DNA for the CDR3 is TGTGCCAGCAGTTTATCGGGCAGGGCGGGTGGCTACACCTTC.

CDR3 in DNA: TGTGCCAGCAGCCTCACTACCCGTACTTCTAACTATGGCTACACCTTC. It is translated as CASSLTTRTSNYGYTF. The chain is built from TRBV5-6 and TRBJ1-2; D call uncertain. This CDR3 has 16 residues. CDR1 and CDR2 (germline): SGHDT, YYEEEE. Between the trimmed V and J ends, which lost 4 bases and 0 bases, there was a span of 16 bases.

The rearrangement joins TRBV7-9 to TRBJ2-1; D is possibly TRBD2 (6 bases). Per germline, CDR1 SEHNR and CDR2 FQNEAQ (reference sequence). This CDR3 spans 16 amino acids. The V and J ends lost 1 base and 5 bases respectively, with 15 bases between them. CDR3 nucleotides: TGTGCCAGCAGCTTAGGGGGCCGGGACTGGCACAATGAGCAGTTCTTC. This sequence encodes CASSLGGRDWHNEQFF.

This sequence joins TRBV3-1 (or the pseudogene TRBV3-2) and TRBJ2-7; D is ambiguous. V gave up 8 bases and J gave up 0 bases, with 14 bases separating them. Germline V CDR1 and CDR2: LGHDT, YNNKEL (reference sequence). The CDR3 loop spans 14 amino acids. In nucleotides, the CDR3 is TGTGCCAGCCGGCAGGATCCTAGCTCCTACGAGCAGTACTTC. Translation gives CASRQDPSSYEQYF.

The gene calls are TRBV5-4 and TRBJ1-2; 9 nucleotides line up with TRBD1. J was trimmed by 7 bases and V by 4 bases; bases with no gene match: 8. Per germline, CDR1 SGHNT and CDR2 YYREEE (reference sequence). This CDR3 has 14 amino acids. CDR3 amino acids: CASSIQGAVGGYTF. The CDR3 DNA reads TGTGCCAGCAGCATACAGGGGGCTGTGGGTGGCTACACCTTC.

This chain connects TRBV7-6 to TRBJ2-5; D is unresolved. V gave up 3 bases and J gave up 5 bases, with 10 bases separating them. CDR3 length equals 13 residues. Germline V gene sequence: CDR1 SGHVS, CDR2 FNYEAQ. DNA for the CDR3: TGTGCCAGCAGCTTGGTGACCGGGGAGACCCAGTACTTC. Translating gives CASSLVTGETQYF.

The rearrangement links TRBV5-1 to TRBJ2-7, with a weak D call TRBD1 (5 bases). In germline, CDR1 is SGHRS, CDR2 YFSETQ. Trimming pared 0 bases from V and 5 bases from J, leaving 15 bases between. The CDR3 is 15 residues long. Here the CDR3 DNA reads TGCGCCAGCAGCTTGGGTGGGCAGGGTTTCCACGAGCAGTACTTC. Its protein product is CASSLGGQGFHEQYF.

The chain has TRBV20-1 and TRBJ2-3; D remains ambiguous. This CDR3 comprises 10 residues. V lost 6 bases, J lost 8 bases, and 9 bases lay in between. Germline V lookup: CDR1 DFQATT, CDR2 SNEGSKA (reference sequence). In DNA, the CDR3 is TGCAGTGCCACCTTTCCTACGCAGTATTTT. This encodes CSATFPTQYF.